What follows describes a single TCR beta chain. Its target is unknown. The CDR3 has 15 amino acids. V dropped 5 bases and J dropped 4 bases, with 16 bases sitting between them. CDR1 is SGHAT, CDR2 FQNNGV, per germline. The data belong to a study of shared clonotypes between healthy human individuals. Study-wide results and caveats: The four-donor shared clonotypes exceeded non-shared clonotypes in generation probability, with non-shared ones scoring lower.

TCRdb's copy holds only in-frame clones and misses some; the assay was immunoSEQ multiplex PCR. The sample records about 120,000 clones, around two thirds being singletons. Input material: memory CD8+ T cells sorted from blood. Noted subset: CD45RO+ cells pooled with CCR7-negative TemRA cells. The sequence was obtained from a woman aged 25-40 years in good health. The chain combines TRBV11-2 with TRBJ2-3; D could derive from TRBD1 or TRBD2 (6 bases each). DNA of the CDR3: TGTGCCAGCAGCCGAGACAGGAGGAGGGCAGATACGCAGTATTTT. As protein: CASSRDRRRADTQYF.